The rows below give T cell receptor beta chains drawn from one sample of a study of T cells in narcolepsy. Clones were sequenced by immunoSEQ multiplex PCR, and TCRdb holds only the in-frame ones, with some missing. The table has tens of thousands of clones, around 92% seen once. Sequencing was performed on CD45RA- memory CD4+ T cells from PBMCs. The receptors were sampled from a human donor with narcolepsy. Each CDR3 is given with its conserved first and last residue. Each record gives: J gene, D gene, clone size, V gene, CDR3 protein, CDR3 DNA. The D gene is left open where the match is weak. Clone size is not always given. Where it is, it says once, few, many or a class for expanded clones.

>TRBJ2-1|.|.|TRBV30
CAWSVRASNEQFF
TGTGCCTGGAGTGTACGGGCTAGTAATGAGCAGTTCTTC
>TRBJ1-1|.|.|TRBV7-7
CASSSSGAMNTEAFF
TGTGCTAGCAGCTCGTCGGGGGCCATGAACACTGAAGCTTTCTTT
>TRBJ1-1|.|.|TRBV5-1
CASGQDSMNTEAFF
TGCGCCAGCGGGCAGGACAGTATGAACACTGAAGCTTTCTTT
>TRBJ1-3|.|.|TRBV28
CASNGGVTGNTIYF
TGTGCCAGCAATGGAGGGGTTACTGGAAACACCATATATTTT
>TRBJ1-1|.|.|TRBV7-3
CASSPDGVNTEAFF
TGTGCCAGCAGCCCCGACGGAGTGAACACTGAAGCTTTCTTT
>TRBJ2-6|TRBD2|.|TRBV5-1
CASRKGLAGNSGANVLTF
TGCGCCAGCAGAAAGGGACTAGCGGGGAACTCTGGGGCCAACGTCCTGACTTTC
>TRBJ2-2|TRBD2|.|TRBV5-6
CASSSWGLAGTGELFF
TGTGCCAGCAGCTCCTGGGGACTAGCGGGAACCGGGGAGCTGTTTTTT
>TRBJ1-6|.|.|TRBV25-1
CASSEWVPGLGTSPLHF
TGTGCCAGCAGTGAATGGGTCCCCGGGCTCGGAACTTCACCCCTCCACTTT
>TRBJ1-2|TRBD1|.|TRBV7-9
CASSLARQGTAGYTF
TGTGCCAGCAGCTTAGCCAGACAGGGAACGGCTGGCTACACCTTC
>TRBJ2-5|TRBD1|.|TRBV11-3
CASSPGQAVVQETQYF
TGTGCCAGCAGCCCGGGACAGGCCGTCGTCCAAGAGACCCAGTACTTC
>TRBJ1-1|.|.|TRBV7-9
CASSLGNKNTEAFF
TGTGCCAGCAGCTTAGGGAACAAGAACACTGAAGCTTTCTTT
>TRBJ1-1|TRBD1|once|TRBV7-2
CASSPGQRNTEAFF
TGTGCCAGCAGCCCGGGACAGCGTAACACTGAAGCTTTCTTT
>TRBJ1-2|TRBD1|.|TRBV19
CASSMGTGVNYGYTF
TGTGCCAGTAGTATGGGGACAGGGGTAAACTATGGCTACACCTTC
>TRBJ2-7|TRBD2|.|TRBV5-1
CASSLGGGRRIEQYF
TGCGCCAGCAGCTTGGGTGGCGGGAGGAGGATCGAGCAGTACTTC
>TRBJ2-1|.|.|TRBV7-3
CASSLMEDGEQFF
TGTGCCAGCAGCTTAATGGAGGACGGTGAGCAGTTCTTC
>TRBJ2-1|TRBD2|.|TRBV9
CASSVGVAGFSYNEQFF
TGTGCCAGCAGCGTAGGGGTAGCGGGCTTCTCCTACAATGAGCAGTTCTTC
>TRBJ1-1|.|.|TRBV11-2
CASSFGGGSTEAFF
TGTGCCAGCTCCTTTGGGGGGGGGAGCACTGAAGCTTTCTTT
>TRBJ2-5|.|.|TRBV19
CASSIDSGYQETQYF
TGTGCCAGTAGTATTGACTCAGGGTACCAAGAGACCCAGTACTTC
>TRBJ2-3|.|.|TRBV30
CAWSVWDWSTDTQYF
TGTGCCTGGAGTGTATGGGACTGGAGCACAGATACGCAGTATTTT
>TRBJ1-2|.|.|TRBV7-9
CASSSPGIYGYTF
TGTGCCAGCAGCTCCCCGGGAATCTATGGCTACACCTTC
>TRBJ2-3|TRBD1|.|TRBV19
CASSVPGQGHGTDTQYF
TGTGCCAGTAGTGTCCCGGGACAGGGGCATGGAACAGATACGCAGTATTTT
>TRBJ2-7|TRBD1|.|TRBV11-3
CASSPGGQAPTYEQYF
TGTGCCAGCAGCCCAGGGGGACAGGCGCCGACCTACGAGCAGTACTTC
>TRBJ2-7|TRBD2|medium-sized|TRBV4-3
CASSQEPYRASGSDEQYF
TGCGCCAGCAGCCAAGAACCATACAGGGCTAGCGGGAGCGACGAGCAGTACTTC
>TRBJ2-7|.|.|TRBV7-2
CASRPTASSYEQYF
TGTGCCAGCAGGCCGACTGCCAGCTCCTACGAGCAGTACTTC
>TRBJ1-2|TRBD1|.|TRBV7-2
CASSQQGGANYGYTF
TGTGCCAGCAGCCAACAGGGGGGAGCTAACTATGGCTACACCTTC
>TRBJ1-2|TRBD1|.|TRBV6-1
CASTSTGGNYGYTF
TGTGCCAGCACCTCGACAGGGGGGAACTATGGCTACACCTTC
>TRBJ2-1|TRBD1|.|TRBV5-1
CASSAGDRGYYNEQFF
TGCGCCAGCAGCGCGGGGGACAGGGGGTACTACAATGAGCAGTTCTTC
>TRBJ2-5|.|.|TRBV7-8
CASSLTQKARETQYF
TGTGCCAGCAGCTTAACCCAGAAGGCCCGAGAGACCCAGTACTTC
>TRBJ2-1|.|.|TRBV2
CASSSDTLEQFF
TGTGCCAGCAGTAGTGATACTCTTGAGCAGTTCTTC
>TRBJ1-5|.|few|TRBV19
CASSPREASAQHF
TGTGCCAGTAGTCCCCGAGAGGCATCAGCCCAGCATTTT
>TRBJ2-1|TRBD2|.|TRBV7-8
CASSPRTSGSREFF
TGTGCCAGCAGCCCGCGGACTAGCGGGAGCCGAGAGTTCTTC
>TRBJ2-3|.|.|TRBV27
CASQTRLLTDTQYF
TGTGCCAGCCAGACCCGACTTCTCACAGATACGCAGTATTTT
>TRBJ2-5|TRBD1|.|TRBV7-7
CASSLNRGGTQYF
TGTGCTAGCAGCTTAAACAGGGGTGGGACCCAGTACTTC
>TRBJ1-1|.|.|TRBV18
CASSPPGARTEAFF
TGTGCCAGCTCACCCCCGGGGGCTAGGACTGAAGCTTTCTTT
>TRBJ2-7|TRBD1|once|TRBV27
CASSATGKVYEQYF
TGTGCCAGCAGTGCGACAGGGAAGGTTTACGAGCAGTACTTC
>TRBJ2-7|TRBD1|.|TRBV18
CASSVGTGTYEQYF
TGTGCCAGCTCAGTTGGGACAGGTACCTACGAGCAGTACTTC
>TRBJ1-1|.|.|TRBV29-1
CSAGGQMNTEAFF
TGCAGCGCTGGCGGGCAAATGAACACTGAAGCTTTCTTT
>TRBJ2-3|.|.|TRBV11-2
CASSLDGDTQYF
TGTGCCAGCAGCTTAGATGGAGATACGCAGTATTTT
>TRBJ1-2|.|.|TRBV29-1
CSVEDIRHPGYGYTF
TGCAGCGTTGAAGATATCAGACACCCGGGATATGGCTACACCTTC
>TRBJ2-2|TRBD1|.|TRBV5-1
CASSQTGTEKAGELFF
TGCGCCAGCAGCCAAACCGGGACAGAAAAGGCCGGGGAGCTGTTTTTT
>TRBJ2-7|.|.|TRBV5-4
CASSLRAASSYEQYF
TGTGCCAGCAGCTTGAGAGCGGCTAGCTCCTACGAGCAGTACTTC
>TRBJ1-4|TRBD1|.|TRBV2
CASSGWDRLKLATNEKLFF
TGTGCCAGCAGTGGCTGGGACAGGTTAAAATTGGCAACTAATGAAAAACTGTTTTTT